The 2 T cell receptor beta chains listed next were all sequenced from one sample in a study of cytomegalovirus exposure and HLA in healthy donors. PCR involved 60 Vbeta and 13 Jbeta primers. Clones were read by immunoSEQ multiplex PCR, and TCRdb kept only the in-frame ones, dropping some. The sample lists approximately 150,000 clones, 70% to 90% occurring once. The sample taken for sequencing was PBMCs. These receptors were collected from a man aged 30-40 years in good health and CMV-seropositive.

V usage is TRBV5-5 and J usage is TRBJ1-1; D ambiguous. The CDR3 contains 12 residues. The germline V gene has CDR1 SGHKS and CDR2 YYEKEE (reference sequence). Trimming shortened V by 2 bases and J by 8 bases, and 10 bases separated the two germline ends. CDR3 coding DNA: TGTGCCAGCAGCTTCTCCGGGAGGGAAGCTTTCTTT. Translation gives CASSFSGREAFF.

The chain combines TRBV5-1 with TRBJ2-5, with 7 bases aligning to TRBD2. Germline V lookup: CDR1 SGHRS, CDR2 YFSETQ. The CDR3 has 15 amino acids. V lost 5 bases and J lost 5; bases outside the gene matches: 12. CDR3 in DNA: TGCGCCAGCAGGGTCTCGGCGGGAGTGGGGGAGACCCAGTACTTC. Residues: CASRVSAGVGETQYF.